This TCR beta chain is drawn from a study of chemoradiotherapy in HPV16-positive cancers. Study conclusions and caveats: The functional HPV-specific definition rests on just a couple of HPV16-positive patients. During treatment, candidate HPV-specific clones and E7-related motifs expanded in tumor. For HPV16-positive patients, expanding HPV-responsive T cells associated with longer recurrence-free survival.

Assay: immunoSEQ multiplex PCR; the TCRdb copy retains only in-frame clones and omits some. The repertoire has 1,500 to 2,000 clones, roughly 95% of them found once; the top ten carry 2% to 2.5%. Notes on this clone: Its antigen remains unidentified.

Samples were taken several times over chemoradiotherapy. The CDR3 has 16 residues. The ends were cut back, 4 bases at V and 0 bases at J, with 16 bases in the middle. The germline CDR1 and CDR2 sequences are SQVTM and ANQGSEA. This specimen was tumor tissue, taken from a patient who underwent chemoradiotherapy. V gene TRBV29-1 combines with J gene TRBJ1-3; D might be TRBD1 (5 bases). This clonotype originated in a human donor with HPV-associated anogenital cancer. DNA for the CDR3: TGCAGCGTTGCGTCAGGGTCCCATGGCTCTGGAAACACCATATATTTT. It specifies CSVASGSHGSGNTIYF.